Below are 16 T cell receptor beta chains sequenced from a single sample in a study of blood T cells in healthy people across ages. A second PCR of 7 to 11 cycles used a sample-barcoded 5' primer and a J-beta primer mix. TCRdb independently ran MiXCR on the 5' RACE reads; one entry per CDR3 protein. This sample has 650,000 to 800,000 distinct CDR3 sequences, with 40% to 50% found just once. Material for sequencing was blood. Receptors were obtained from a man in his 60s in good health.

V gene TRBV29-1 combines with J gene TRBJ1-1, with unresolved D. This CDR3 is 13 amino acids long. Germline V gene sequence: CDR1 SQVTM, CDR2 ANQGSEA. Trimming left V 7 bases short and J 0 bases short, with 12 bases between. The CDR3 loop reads CSALSYMNTEAFF. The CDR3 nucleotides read TGCAGCGCCCTCAGCTATATGAACACTGAAGCTTTCTTT. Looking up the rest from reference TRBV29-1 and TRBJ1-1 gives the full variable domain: SAVISQKPSRDICQRGTSLTIQCQVDSQVTMMFWYRQQPGQSLTLIATANQGSEATYESGFVIDKFPISRPNLTFSTLTVSNMSPEDSSIYLCSALSYMNTEAFFGQGTRLTVV.

CDR3 loop: CASSLLSVPGANVLTF. CDR3 sequence (DNA): TGTGCCAGCAGCTTATTATCGGTACCTGGGGCCAACGTCCTGACTTTC. The chain links TRBV7-2 to TRBJ2-6; no firm D call. V was shortened by 2 bases and J by 2 bases, with 10 bases between the two germline ends. CDR1 and CDR2 (germline): SGHTA, FQGNSA. This CDR3 is 16 amino acids long.

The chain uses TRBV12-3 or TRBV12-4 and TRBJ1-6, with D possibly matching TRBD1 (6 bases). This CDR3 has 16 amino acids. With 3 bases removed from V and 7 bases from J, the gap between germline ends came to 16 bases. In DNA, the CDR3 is TGTGCCAGCAGTTTCCGACTCAGGGGAGGGAATTCACCCCTCCACTTT. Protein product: CASSFRLRGGNSPLHF.

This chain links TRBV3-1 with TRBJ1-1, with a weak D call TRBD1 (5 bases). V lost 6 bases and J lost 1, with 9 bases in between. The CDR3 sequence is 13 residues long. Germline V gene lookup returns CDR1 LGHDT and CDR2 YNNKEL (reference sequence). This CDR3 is CASRGGQNTEAFF. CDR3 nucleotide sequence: TGTGCCAGCAGGGGCGGACAGAACACTGAAGCTTTCTTT.

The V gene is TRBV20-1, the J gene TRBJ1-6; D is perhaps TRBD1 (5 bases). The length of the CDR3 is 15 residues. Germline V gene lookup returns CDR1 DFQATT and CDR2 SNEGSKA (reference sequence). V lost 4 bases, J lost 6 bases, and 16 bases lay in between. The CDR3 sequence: CSAIRPAGTNSPLHF. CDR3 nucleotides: TGCAGTGCTATCCGTCCGGCGGGGACTAATTCACCCCTCCACTTT.

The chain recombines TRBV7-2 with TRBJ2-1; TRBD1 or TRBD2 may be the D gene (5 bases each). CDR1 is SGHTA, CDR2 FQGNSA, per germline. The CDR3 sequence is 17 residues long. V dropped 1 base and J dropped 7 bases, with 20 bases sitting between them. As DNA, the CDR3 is TGTGCCAGCAGCTTAGAGGCGAGGGACCCTCCTGTGAATGAGCAGTTCTTC. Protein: CASSLEARDPPVNEQFF.

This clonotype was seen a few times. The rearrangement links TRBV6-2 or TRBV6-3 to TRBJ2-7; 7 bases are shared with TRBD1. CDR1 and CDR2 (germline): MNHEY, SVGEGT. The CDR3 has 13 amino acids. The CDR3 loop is CVTQGTLAYEQYF. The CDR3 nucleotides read TGTGTCACACAGGGGACCCTGGCCTACGAGCAGTACTTC.

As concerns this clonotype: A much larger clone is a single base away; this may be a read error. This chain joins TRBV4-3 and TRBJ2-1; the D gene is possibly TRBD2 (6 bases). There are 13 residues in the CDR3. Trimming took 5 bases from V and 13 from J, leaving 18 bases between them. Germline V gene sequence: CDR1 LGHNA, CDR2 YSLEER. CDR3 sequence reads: CASSSGFQETQFF. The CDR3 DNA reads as TGCGCCAGCAGCAGCGGGTTCCAAGAGACCCAGTTCTTC.

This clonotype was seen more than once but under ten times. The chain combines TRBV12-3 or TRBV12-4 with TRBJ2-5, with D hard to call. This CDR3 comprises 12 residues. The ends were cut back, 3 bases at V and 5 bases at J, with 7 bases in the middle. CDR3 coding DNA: TGTGCCAGCAGTTTGATAGTGGAGACCCAGTACTTC. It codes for CASSLIVETQYF.

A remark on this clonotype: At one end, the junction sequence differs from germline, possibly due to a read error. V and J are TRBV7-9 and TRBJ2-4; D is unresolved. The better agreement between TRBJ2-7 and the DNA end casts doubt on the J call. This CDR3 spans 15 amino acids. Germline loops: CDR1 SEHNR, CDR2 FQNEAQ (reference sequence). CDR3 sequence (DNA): TGTGCCGGCAGCTTAGTATCCGCTCCCTCCTACGAGCAGTACTTC. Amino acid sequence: CAGSLVSAPSYEQYF.

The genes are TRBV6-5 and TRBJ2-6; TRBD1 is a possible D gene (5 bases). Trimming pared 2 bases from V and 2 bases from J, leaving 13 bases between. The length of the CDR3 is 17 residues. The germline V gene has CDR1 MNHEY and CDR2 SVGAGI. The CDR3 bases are TGTGCCAGCAGTTACCACCCCATGGGGCCTGGGGCCAACGTCCTGACTTTC. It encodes CASSYHPMGPGANVLTF.

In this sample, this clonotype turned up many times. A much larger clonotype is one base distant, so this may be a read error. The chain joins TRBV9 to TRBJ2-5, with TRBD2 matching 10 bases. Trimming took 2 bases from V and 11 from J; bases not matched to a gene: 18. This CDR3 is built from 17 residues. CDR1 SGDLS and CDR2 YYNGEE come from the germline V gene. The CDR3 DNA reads TGTGCCAGCAGCGTCCCACGGAGCGGGGGGGCCTTCGATGAGCAGTACTTC. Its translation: CASSVPRSGGAFDEQYF.

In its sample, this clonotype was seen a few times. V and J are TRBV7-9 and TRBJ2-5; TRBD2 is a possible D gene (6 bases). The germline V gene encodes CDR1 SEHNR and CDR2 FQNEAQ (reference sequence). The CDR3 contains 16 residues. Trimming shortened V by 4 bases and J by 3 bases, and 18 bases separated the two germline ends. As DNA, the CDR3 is TGTGCCAGCAGCTCCTTTGCGGGGTGGGCAGAAGAGACCCAGTACTTC. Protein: CASSSFAGWAEETQYF.

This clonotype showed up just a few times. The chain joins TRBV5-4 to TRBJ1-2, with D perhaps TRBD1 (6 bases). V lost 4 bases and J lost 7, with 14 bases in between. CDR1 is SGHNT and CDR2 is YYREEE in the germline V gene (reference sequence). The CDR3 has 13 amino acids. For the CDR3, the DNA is TGTGCCAGCAGCAAACAGGGCCCAAGTGGCTACACCTTC. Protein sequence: CASSKQGPSGYTF.

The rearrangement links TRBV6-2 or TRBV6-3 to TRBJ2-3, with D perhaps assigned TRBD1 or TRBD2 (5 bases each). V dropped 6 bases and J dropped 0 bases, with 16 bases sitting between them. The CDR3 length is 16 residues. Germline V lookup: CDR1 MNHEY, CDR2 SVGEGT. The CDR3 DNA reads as TGTGCCAGCAGCCCTAATCCGGGACCCAGCACAGATACGCAGTATTTT. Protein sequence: CASSPNPGPSTDTQYF.

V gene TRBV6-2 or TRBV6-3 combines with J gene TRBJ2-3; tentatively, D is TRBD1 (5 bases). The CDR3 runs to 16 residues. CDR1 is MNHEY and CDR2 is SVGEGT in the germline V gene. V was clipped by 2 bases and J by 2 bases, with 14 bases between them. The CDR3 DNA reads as TGTGCCAGCAGTTACGATGGGCAGGGTCCCACAGATACGCAGTATTTT. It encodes CASSYDGQGPTDTQYF.